The sample holds many counts of the clone carrying this T cell receptor beta chain. The antigen is not known. The authors built TCR beta libraries using iRepertoire HTBI primers and Arm-PCR of CDR3 regions. TCRdb re-analysed the multiplex PCR reads in MiXCR, keeping a single row per CDR3 protein. This sample has around 330,000 distinct CDR3 sequences, with 18% found just once. The CDR3 sequence is 13 residues long. The V segment lost 1 base and the J segment 2 bases; nucleotides outside the gene matches: 2. CDR1 is GTSNPN, CDR2 SVGIG, per germline (reference sequence). This sample is part of a study of regulatory T cells in long-lasting Graves disease. Findings and limits, study-wide: There was favoring of TRBV28, TRBJ1-2 and TRBJ2-5 in persistent disease.

Noted time point: newly diagnosed GD, antithyroid drugs for less than 3 months. The TCR library was made from RNA that had been extracted from PBMCs in TRIzol. Approximately 10-milliliter peripheral blood samples went into EDTA tubes. V usage is TRBV30 and J usage is TRBJ2-7; 7 bases are a match to TRBD1. The material was peripheral blood mononuclear cells (PBMCs), obtained at new diagnosis, from a patient treated with antithyroid drugs. The TCR was taken from a female donor with Graves disease. CDR3 sequence reads: CAWSEGQPYEQYF. The CDR3 nucleotides read TGTGCCTGGAGTGAGGGACAGCCCTACGAGCAGTACTTC.